The rows below give T cell receptor delta chains drawn from one sample of a study of gamma-delta T cells after stem cell transplantation. TCRdb re-called the RT-PCR reads via CATT. The table shows over a thousand delta-chain clones, with 9% to 12% occurring only once. Sequencing was done on a sample of gamma-delta T cells. The receptors were sampled from a human donor. It is not recorded whose cells these are; they may come from a transplant donor. CDR3s include the opening cysteine and the closing phenylalanine or tryptophan.

v_gene	j_gene	CDR3aa
TRDV1	TRDJ1	CALGERDHSDYWGILGDYTDKLIF
TRDV2	TRDJ1	CACDALLGGRRTDKLIF
TRDV2	TRDJ1	CACDTLKLLGDTTDKLIF
TRDV1	TRDJ1	CALGEFGLGDTKPPIYTDKLIF
TRDV2	TRDJ1	CACDPVNVLGRAKLIF
TRDV1	TRDJ1	CALGELEVPSFLRGPGVLGATDKLIF
TRDV2	TRDJ1	CACDRLGDTRHTSGLGGLIF
TRDV2	TRDJ1	CACDTVTGADKLIF
TRDV2	TRDJ1	CACDTAGGYASSIRTLIF
TRDV1	TRDJ1	CALGELEPPDWGIQDKLIF
TRDV1	TRDJ1	CALGELLVLGAQYTDKLIF
TRDV3	TRDJ1	CAFSITLYWGIRTYTDKLIF
TRDV2	TRDJ1	CACDKVPPPNELIF
TRDV2	TRDJ1	CACDPLLGDTTAQYTDKLIF
TRDV2	TRDJ1	CACDSLTGGEYTDKLIF
TRDV1	TRDJ1	CALGEVYPTRPIGWGIELDKLIF
TRDV2	TRDJ3	CACDLLGDTGSWDTRQMFF
TRDV2	TRDJ1	CACDTVLLGDTGDDKLIF
TRDV1	TRDJ1	CALGELPYADKLIF
TRDV2	TRDJ1	CACDTLAGGYAGDDKLIF
TRDV2	TRDJ1	CACDTLVAARGSTDKLIF
TRDV2	TRDJ1	CACDTVQGPADYTDKLIF
TRDV2	TRDJ1	CACDSLGDPTDKLIF
TRDV1	TRDJ1	CALGAQLPLWGLTDKLIF
TRDV1	TRDJ1	CALGENESFLLGERYWGILRNWRSDKLIF
TRDV2	TRDJ1	CACDVLGSTTRGTDKLIF
TRAV29/DV5	TRDJ1	CAAYIPDWGRKLIF
TRDV2	TRDJ1	CACDTVNPNRRSGLGPKLIF
TRDV2	TRDJ1	CACDTVQGGDLPLKLIF
TRDV2	TRDJ1	CACDSLGDYEDTDKLIF